The next 9 T cell receptor beta chains were all read from a single sample in a study of T cells after yellow fever vaccination. TCRdb used MiXCR to reprocess the 5' RACE reads, holding one entry per CDR3 protein. The profile shows 400,000 or so distinct CDR3 sequences, under 20% of them singletons. The specimen was PBMCs, collected before the yellow fever booster vaccination. Receptors originate from a man aged 18 to 35 who received the YFV17D yellow fever vaccine.

The J gene is TRBJ2-1, the V gene TRBV4-2; either TRBD1 or TRBD2 may supply D (5 bases each). Germline V gives CDR1 LGHNA, CDR2 YNFKEQ. The CDR3 spans 15 residues. Trimming left V 5 bases short and J 6 bases short, with 17 bases between. CDR3 in amino acids: CASSKWAEGSNEQFF. The CDR3 nucleotides are TGTGCCAGCAGCAAATGGGCTGAGGGGTCCAATGAGCAGTTCTTC.

The CDR3 DNA follows: TGCAGTGCTAGGACTAGCGGTGACAATGAGCAGTTCTTC. Its protein is CSARTSGDNEQFF. This chain uses TRBV20-1 with TRBJ2-1; 9 bases are a match to TRBD2. The CDR3 consists of 13 residues. The ends lost 3 bases at V and 5 bases at J; junction bases unmatched: 2. Germline V lookup: CDR1 DFQATT, CDR2 SNEGSKA (reference sequence).

In this sample, this clonotype turned up a few times. The rearrangement links TRBV10-3 to TRBJ2-3; 7 bases align to TRBD1. From germline, CDR1 is ENHRY and CDR2 SYGVKD. The trim removed 5 bases at V and 0 bases at J, leaving 8 bases unmatched. The CDR3 length is 16 residues. The CDR3 DNA sequence: TGTGCCATCAGTCAGATGACAGGGCCTAGCACAGATACGCAGTATTTT. Its protein product is CAISQMTGPSTDTQYF.

This CDR3 is CASTERDTSYEQYV. Written as DNA, the CDR3 is TGTGCCAGCACCGAGCGGGACACTTCCTACGAGCAGTACGTC. This chain links TRBV6-1 with TRBJ2-7; TRBD2 might be the D (7 bases). V lost 7 bases and J lost 1, with 14 bases in between. This CDR3 spans 14 amino acids. Germline V CDR1 and CDR2: MNHNS, SASEGT.

V and J are TRBV7-2 and TRBJ2-3, with D hard to call. The CDR3 length is 15 residues. V lost 4 bases and J 0 bases, leaving 11 bases between the germline ends. CDR1 and CDR2 from the germline V gene are SGHTA and FQGNSA. The CDR3 bases are TGTGCCAGCAGCTCGGCATATGGGAGCACAGATACGCAGTATTTT. Translated: CASSSAYGSTDTQYF.

A few counts support this clonotype. The chain has TRBV5-1 and TRBJ2-3, with D possibly matching TRBD2 (6 bases). The length of the CDR3 is 16 residues. The germline V and J ends were trimmed by 2 bases and 0 bases, with 13 bases remaining between them. CDR1 is SGHRS and CDR2 is YFSETQ in the germline V gene. The CDR3 sequence: CASSLPGASSTDTQYF. The DNA for the CDR3 is TGCGCCAGCAGCTTACCGGGAGCGTCTAGCACAGATACGCAGTATTTT.

The chain combines TRBV9 with TRBJ1-2; D is uncertain. CDR3 length equals 16 residues. V was pared by 0 bases and J by 0 bases, with 12 bases between. Germline V gene data show CDR1 as SGDLS and CDR2 as YYNGEE. The CDR3 DNA follows: TGTGCCAGCAGCGTAGTTCCCGCTGGGGCTAACTATGGCTACACCTTC. Protein sequence: CASSVVPAGANYGYTF.

There are a few counts of this clonotype. V and J are TRBV20-1 and TRBJ2-7, with 10 bases lining up with TRBD1. Germline values: CDR1 DFQATT, CDR2 SNEGSKA (reference sequence). The V gene end was trimmed by 6 bases and the J gene end by 9 bases; junction bases not matched to a gene: 14. The CDR3 has 14 residues. The CDR3 reads CSATSGTGALGQYF. The CDR3 DNA sequence: TGCAGTGCCACCTCCGGGACAGGGGCCCTCGGGCAGTACTTC.

This clonotype was seen a handful of times. The chain links TRBV5-1 to TRBJ1-6; D may be TRBD1 (5 bases). The V end lost 0 bases, the J end lost 6 bases, and 13 bases lay between the germline ends. The germline V gene has CDR1 SGHRS and CDR2 YFSETQ. The CDR3 covers 16 residues. CDR3 amino acids: CASSLDSGGRNSPLHF. CDR3 nucleotide sequence: TGCGCCAGCAGCTTGGATTCCGGGGGACGTAATTCACCCCTCCACTTT. The full variable domain, its missing parts supplied by reference TRBV5-1 and TRBJ1-6, is KAGVTQTPRYLIKTRGQQVTLSCSPISGHRSVSWYQQTPGQGLQFLFEYFSETQRNKGNFPGRFSGRQFSNSRSEMNVSTLELGDSALYLCASSLDSGGRNSPLHFGNGTRLTVT.